This TCR beta chain was captured in a study of cytomegalovirus exposure and HLA in healthy donors. The table lists this clone with many counts. CDR1 SEHNR and CDR2 FQNEAQ come from the germline V gene (reference sequence). The CDR3 extends over 13 amino acids. V was clipped by 8 bases and J by 4 bases, with 12 bases between them. With 60 Vbeta and 13 Jbeta primers, the PCR was carried out. This table comes from immunoSEQ multiplex PCR, and its TCRdb copy is limited to in-frame clones, with some not included. In the table there are around 150,000 clones, 79% of which are singletons. Likely unrecorded immune exposures existed in these nominally healthy donors.

This chain connects TRBV7-9 to TRBJ1-5; TRBD1 might be the D (5 bases). The sequencing sample was made of PBMCs. This TCR derives from a man aged 35 to 55 in good health and CMV-seropositive. The CDR3: CASVRDSNQPQHF. In nucleotides, the CDR3 is TGTGCCAGCGTCCGGGACTCAAATCAGCCCCAGCATTTT.